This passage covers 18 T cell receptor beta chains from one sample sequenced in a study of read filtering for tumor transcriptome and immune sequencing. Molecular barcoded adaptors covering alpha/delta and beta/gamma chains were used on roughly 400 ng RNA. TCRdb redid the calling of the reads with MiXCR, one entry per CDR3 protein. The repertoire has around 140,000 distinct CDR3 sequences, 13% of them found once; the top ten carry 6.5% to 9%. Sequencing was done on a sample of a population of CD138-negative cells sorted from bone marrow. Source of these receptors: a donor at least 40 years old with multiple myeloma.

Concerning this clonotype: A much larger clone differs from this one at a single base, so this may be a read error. CDR3 bases: TGTGCCAGCAGACGGCGGCAGGACGGGAAACTGTTGTTT. Translated: CASRRRQDGKLLF. The V gene is TRBV12-3 or TRBV12-4, the J gene TRBJ1-4, with D uncertain. The CDR3 has 13 amino acids.

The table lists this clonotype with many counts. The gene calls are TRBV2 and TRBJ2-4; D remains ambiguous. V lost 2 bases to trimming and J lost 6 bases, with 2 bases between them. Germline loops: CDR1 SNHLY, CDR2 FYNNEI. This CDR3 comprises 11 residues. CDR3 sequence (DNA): TGTGCCAGCAGTGAAATAAACATTCAGTACTTC. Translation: CASSEINIQYF.

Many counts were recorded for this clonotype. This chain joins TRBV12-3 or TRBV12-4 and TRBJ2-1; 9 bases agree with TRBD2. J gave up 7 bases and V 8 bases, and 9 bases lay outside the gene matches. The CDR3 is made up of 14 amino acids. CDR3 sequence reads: CASRGGRAENEQFF. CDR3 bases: TGTGCCAGCCGCGGCGGGAGGGCGGAGAATGAGCAGTTCTTC.

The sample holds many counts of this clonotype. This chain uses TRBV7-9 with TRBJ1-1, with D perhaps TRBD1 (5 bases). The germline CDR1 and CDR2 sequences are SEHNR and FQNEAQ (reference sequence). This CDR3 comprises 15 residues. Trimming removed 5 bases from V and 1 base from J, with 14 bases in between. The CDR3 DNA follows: TGTGCCAGCAGCCCCGCCGTAGGGGCGAACACTGAAGCTTTCTTT. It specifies CASSPAVGANTEAFF.

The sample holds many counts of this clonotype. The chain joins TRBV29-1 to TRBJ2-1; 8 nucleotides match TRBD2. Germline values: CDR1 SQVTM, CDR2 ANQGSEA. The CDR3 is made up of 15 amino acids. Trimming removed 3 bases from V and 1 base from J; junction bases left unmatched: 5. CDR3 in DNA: TGCAGCGTTGAGGGGCGGGAGGTGTCCTACAATGAGCAGTTCTTC. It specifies CSVEGREVSYNEQFF.

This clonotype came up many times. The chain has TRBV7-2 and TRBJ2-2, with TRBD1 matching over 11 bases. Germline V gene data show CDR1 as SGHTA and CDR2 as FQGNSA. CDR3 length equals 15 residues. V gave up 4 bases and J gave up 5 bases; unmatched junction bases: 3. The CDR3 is CASSSWDRGTGELFF. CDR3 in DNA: TGTGCCAGCAGCTCTTGGGACAGGGGGACCGGGGAGCTGTTTTTT. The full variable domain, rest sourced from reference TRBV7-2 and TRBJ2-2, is GAGVSQSPSNKVTEKGKDVELRCDPISGHTALYWYRQSLGQGLEFLIYFQGNSAPDKSGLPSDRFSAERTGGSVSTLTIQRTQQEDSAVYLCASSSWDRGTGELFFGEGSRLTVL.

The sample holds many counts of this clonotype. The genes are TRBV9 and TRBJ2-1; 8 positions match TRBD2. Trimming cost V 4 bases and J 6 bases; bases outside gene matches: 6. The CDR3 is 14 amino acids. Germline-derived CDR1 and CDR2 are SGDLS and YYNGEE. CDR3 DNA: TGTGCCAGCAGCACCGGGACTAGAAGCAATGAGCAGTTCTTC. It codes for CASSTGTRSNEQFF.

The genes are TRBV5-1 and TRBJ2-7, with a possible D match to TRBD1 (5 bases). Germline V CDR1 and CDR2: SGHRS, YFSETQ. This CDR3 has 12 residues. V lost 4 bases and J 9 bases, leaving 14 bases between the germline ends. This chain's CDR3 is CASSTDNYMQYF. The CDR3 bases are TGCGCCAGCAGCACGGACAACTACATGCAGTACTTC.

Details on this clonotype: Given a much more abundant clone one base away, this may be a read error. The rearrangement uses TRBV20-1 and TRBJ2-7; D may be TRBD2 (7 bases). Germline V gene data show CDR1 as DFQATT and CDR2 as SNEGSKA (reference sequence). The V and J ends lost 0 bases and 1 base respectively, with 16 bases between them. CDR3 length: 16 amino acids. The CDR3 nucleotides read TGCAGTGCTAGAGAGCAGGACGGGGGGCTTTCCTACGAGCAGTACTTC. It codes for CSAREQDGGLSYEQYF.

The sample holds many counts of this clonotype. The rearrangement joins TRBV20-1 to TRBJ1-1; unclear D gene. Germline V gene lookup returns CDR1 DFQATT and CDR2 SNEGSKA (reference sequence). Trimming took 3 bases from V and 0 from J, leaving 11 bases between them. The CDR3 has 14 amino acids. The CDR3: CSASGRLMNTEAFF. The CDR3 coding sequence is TGCAGTGCTAGCGGCAGACTAATGAACACTGAAGCTTTCTTT.

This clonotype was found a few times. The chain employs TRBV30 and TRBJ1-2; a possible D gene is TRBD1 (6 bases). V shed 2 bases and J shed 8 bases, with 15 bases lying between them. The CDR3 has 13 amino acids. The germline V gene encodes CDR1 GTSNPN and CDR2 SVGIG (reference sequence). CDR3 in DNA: TGTGCCTGGAGTACGGACAGTCCGCGAGGCTACACCTTC. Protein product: CAWSTDSPRGYTF. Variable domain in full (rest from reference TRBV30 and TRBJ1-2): SQTIHQWPATLVQPVGSPLSLECTVEGTSNPNLYWYRQAAGRGLQLLFYSVGIGQISSEVPQNLSASRPQDRQFILSSKKLLLSDSGFYLCAWSTDSPRGYTFGSGTRLTVV.

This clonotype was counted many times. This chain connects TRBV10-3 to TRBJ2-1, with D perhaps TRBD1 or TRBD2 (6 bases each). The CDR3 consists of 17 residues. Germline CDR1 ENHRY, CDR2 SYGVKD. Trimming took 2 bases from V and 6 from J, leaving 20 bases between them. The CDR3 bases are TGTGCCATCAGTGAGCCCCGTGGGGGGCGAGCGGGCAATGAGCAGTTCTTC. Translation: CAISEPRGGRAGNEQFF.

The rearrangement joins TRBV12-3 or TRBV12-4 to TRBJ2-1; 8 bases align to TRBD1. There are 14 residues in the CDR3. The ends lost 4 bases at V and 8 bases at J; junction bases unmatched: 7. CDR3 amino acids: CASSCPDRGYEQFF. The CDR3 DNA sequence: TGTGCCAGCAGTTGCCCTGACAGGGGCTATGAGCAGTTCTTC.

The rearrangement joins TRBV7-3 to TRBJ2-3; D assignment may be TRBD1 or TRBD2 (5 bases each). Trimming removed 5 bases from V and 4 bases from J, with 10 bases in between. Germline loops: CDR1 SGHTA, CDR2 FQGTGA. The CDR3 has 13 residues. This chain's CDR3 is CASSRGVPDTQYF. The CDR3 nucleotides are TGTGCCAGCAGCAGGGGAGTTCCAGATACGCAGTATTTT.

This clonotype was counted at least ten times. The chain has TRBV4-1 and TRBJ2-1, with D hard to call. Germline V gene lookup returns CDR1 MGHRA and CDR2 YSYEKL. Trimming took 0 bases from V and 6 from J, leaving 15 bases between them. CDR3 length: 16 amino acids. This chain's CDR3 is CASSQDLAGRRNEQFF. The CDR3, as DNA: TGCGCCAGCAGCCAAGACCTCGCCGGTCGGCGCAATGAGCAGTTCTTC.

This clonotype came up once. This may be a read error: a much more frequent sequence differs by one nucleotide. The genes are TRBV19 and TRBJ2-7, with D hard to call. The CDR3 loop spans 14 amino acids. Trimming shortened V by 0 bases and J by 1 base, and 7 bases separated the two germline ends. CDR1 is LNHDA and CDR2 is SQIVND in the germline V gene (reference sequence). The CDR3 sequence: CASSIEGFSYEQYF. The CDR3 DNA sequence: TGTGCCAGTAGTATAGAAGGGTTTTCCTACGAGCAGTACTTC.

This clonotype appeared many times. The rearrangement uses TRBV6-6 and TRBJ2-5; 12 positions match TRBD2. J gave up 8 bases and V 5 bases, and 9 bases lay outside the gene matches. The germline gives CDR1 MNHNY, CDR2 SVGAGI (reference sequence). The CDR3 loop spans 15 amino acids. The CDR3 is CASSPSTSGRKTQYF. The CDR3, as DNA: TGTGCCAGCAGTCCGTCGACTAGCGGGAGAAAAACCCAGTACTTC.

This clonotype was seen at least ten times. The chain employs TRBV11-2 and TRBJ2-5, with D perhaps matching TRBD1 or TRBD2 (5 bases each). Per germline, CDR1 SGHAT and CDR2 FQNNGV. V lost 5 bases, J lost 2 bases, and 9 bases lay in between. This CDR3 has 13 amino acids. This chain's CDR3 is CASSMGRQETQYF. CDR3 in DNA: TGTGCCAGCAGCATGGGACGGCAAGAGACCCAGTACTTC.